This T cell receptor beta chain was documented in a study of blood T cell repertoires in COVID-19. Whole-study context: PBMCs, B-cell-depleted T cells, or T cells were the source of the cDNA or gDNA that made up the material.

The CDR3 has 14 residues. V dropped 5 bases and J dropped 8 bases, with 16 bases sitting between them. Germline CDR1 and CDR2: SGHNT and YENEEA. Participants were placed into cohorts based on the clinical history they reported. The method was immunoSEQ multiplex PCR; TCRdb's version includes in-frame clones alone and lacks a portion of them. The sample holds over 300,000 clones, 70% to 90% seen once. The receptor was isolated from a woman in her twenties or thirties with acute COVID-19. Sequencing used PBMCs or T cells enriched from blood (not recorded which). This chain connects TRBV11-3 to TRBJ2-1; D is uncertain. The CDR3 DNA reads TGTGCCAGCAGCCGCGAGATCCGAACGGATGAGCAGTTCTTC. Its protein product is CASSREIRTDEQFF.